A selection of T cell receptor beta chains follows, all from one sample in a study of T-cell reconstitution after alpha-beta-depleted transplantation in children. TCRdb recomputed calls from the PCR reads with MiXCR, one row per CDR3 protein. In the table there are roughly 200,000 distinct CDR3 sequences, around 9.6% of which are singletons. Sequences were derived from PBMCs from the stem cell graft donor, sampled from the stem cell graft. These receptors came from a human donor who donated a stem cell graft to a child with acute lymphoblastic leukemia. Each CDR3 is given with its conserved first and last residue. The D gene is left open where the match is weak.

J,D,V,length,CDR3
TRBJ1-2,NA,TRBV5-1,16,CASSLAGGQSNYGYTF
TRBJ1-2,NA,TRBV5-2,16,CASHNRPGWAIYGYTF
TRBJ2-7,TRBD1,TRBV6-5,15,CASSYSRDRSYEQYF
TRBJ2-3,NA,TRBV6-2/TRBV6-3,17,CASSYPGLAPPRDTQYF
TRBJ2-7,NA,TRBV5-1,12,CASSLRGDAQYF
TRBJ2-7,NA,TRBV6-5,17,CASSYSPQGDVSGEQYF
TRBJ1-1,NA,TRBV6-1,14,CASSREEGNTEAFF
TRBJ2-1,TRBD1,TRBV9,15,CASRDTGTGGNEQFF
TRBJ1-1,NA,TRBV12-3/TRBV12-4,16,CASSLWGGLSGTEAFF
TRBJ2-2,TRBD2,TRBV12-3/TRBV12-4,13,CASSETSAGELFF
TRBJ2-7,TRBD2,TRBV29-1,15,CSVEDLRGGAYEQYF
TRBJ2-7,TRBD2,TRBV5-1,15,CASSLLSGGDPEQYF
TRBJ2-7,NA,TRBV10-3,14,CAISGGGFGHEQYF
TRBJ2-7,TRBD2,TRBV29-1,14,CSVGEGPVTYEQYF
TRBJ1-2,NA,TRBV29-1,11,CSVDDSYGYTF
TRBJ1-1,NA,TRBV19,15,CASSINPGPNTEAFF
TRBJ1-2,NA,TRBV9,14,CASSTGRVNYGYTF
TRBJ1-6,NA,TRBV30,13,CAWSEQGNSPLHF
TRBJ1-6,NA,TRBV11-3,23,CASSLVSTPSRITQSSYNSPLHF
TRBJ2-7,NA,TRBV6-5,14,CASSYDRTRDEQYF
TRBJ1-6,NA,TRBV5-1,16,CASSLNREVYGSPLHF
TRBJ1-1,NA,TRBV11-3,14,CASSHRDSNTEAFF
TRBJ2-7,TRBD1,TRBV20-1,14,CSAIEDRGYYEQYF
TRBJ2-2,TRBD1,TRBV19,15,CASSSKDRFTGELFF
TRBJ1-5,NA,TRBV5-6,17,CASSLGETRRSNQPQHF
TRBJ1-4,TRBD1,TRBV12-3/TRBV12-4,13,CASRETGNEKLFF
TRBJ2-5,NA,TRBV6-5,12,CASTDSMRTQYF
TRBJ2-1,NA,TRBV3-1,15,CASSQGAGLGNEQFF
TRBJ2-1,NA,TRBV27,14,CASSLSEEYNEQFF
TRBJ2-7,TRBD1,TRBV7-9,17,CASSSNPGTGMSYEQYF
TRBJ2-6,NA,TRBV19,17,CASSIYLSGTGANVLTF
TRBJ1-5,NA,TRBV4-2,13,CASSQDFPRPQHF
TRBJ2-1,TRBD1,TRBV7-8,15,CASSPGTESYNEQFF
TRBJ1-1,NA,TRBV11-2,14,CASSFHRERTEAFF
TRBJ1-1,NA,TRBV7-9,12,CASTAGLTEAFF
TRBJ2-1,TRBD2,TRBV6-5,15,CASSWTSGGYNEQFF
TRBJ2-7,TRBD1,TRBV2,13,CASSRDSGREQYF
TRBJ2-7,NA,TRBV5-1,14,CASSLAAGPYEQYF
TRBJ2-2,NA,TRBV11-2,16,CASSLYQGGSTGELFF
TRBJ2-7,NA,TRBV6-1,14,CASSDGRGLSEQYF
TRBJ2-7,NA,TRBV6-2/TRBV6-3,13,CASSYPPTKEQYF
TRBJ2-1,TRBD1,TRBV7-2,15,CASSFDRDRVSEQFF
TRBJ2-4,TRBD2,TRBV27,15,CASRNSGGAENIQYF
TRBJ1-2,NA,TRBV7-9,14,CASSSTSPNYGYTF
TRBJ1-1,NA,TRBV5-1,14,CASSYMGQLTEAFF
TRBJ2-7,NA,TRBV5-5,12,CASSPPAYEQYF
TRBJ1-1,NA,TRBV29-1,15,CSVEKMKGRNTEAFF
TRBJ2-3,NA,TRBV7-2,14,CASSREGGADTQYF
TRBJ2-5,TRBD1,TRBV5-1,14,CASSRYRGLETQYF
TRBJ2-6,NA,TRBV3-1,16,CASSQITGTGANVLTF
TRBJ2-1,NA,TRBV20-1,15,CSASQEGRGSDEQFF
TRBJ2-3,NA,TRBV5-6,14,CASSPTASTDTQYF
TRBJ2-1,TRBD1,TRBV6-2/TRBV6-3,15,CASSYPGQAYNEQFF
TRBJ1-1,NA,TRBV10-1,14,CASSEGGSSTEAFF
TRBJ2-7,NA,TRBV6-5,14,CATTSLSRAYEQYF
TRBJ2-1,NA,TRBV20-1,15,CSAPELRSSYNEQFF
TRBJ2-5,NA,TRBV10-3,15,CAISESHGVGETQYF
TRBJ1-6,NA,TRBV6-2/TRBV6-3,16,CASSYSGARGSSPLHF
TRBJ2-7,NA,TRBV6-2/TRBV6-3,11,CASSKTYEQYF
TRBJ1-1,TRBD1,TRBV5-1,16,CASSPEGSGGASEAFF